This TCR beta chain emerged from a study of CD8 T cells in Susac syndrome. Study information: Patients with Susac syndrome were therapy-naive, on corticosteroids, or on intravenous immunoglobulin alone at blood draw.

RNA was extracted with the RNeasy kit, and a quantity of roughly 0.45 to 1 ug was reverse transcribed using random hexamers. TCRdb recomputed calls from the immunoSEQ multiplex PCR reads with MiXCR, one row per CDR3 protein. The table records 240,000 or so distinct CDR3 sequences, about 96% of them present only once. The ends lost 0 bases at V and 3 bases at J; junction bases unmatched: 12. CDR3 length: 19 residues. Germline assignment: CDR1 SGHNT and CDR2 YYREEE (reference sequence). High-throughput TCR beta sequencing covered peripheral CD8+ and CD4+ T cells. The CD8+ and CD4+ T cells were isolated magnetically using a negative isolation approach, whereas the TEMRA cells were enriched by FACS.

This clonotype was sampled from a human donor with Susac syndrome. The specimen sequenced was CD4+ T cells from PBMCs. This rearrangement joins TRBV5-4 to TRBJ2-1, with 10 bases that match TRBD2. CDR3 in amino acids: CASSLGGSGRPVGYNEQFF. The CDR3 DNA reads TGTGCCAGCAGCTTGGGGGGTAGCGGGAGGCCTGTTGGCTACAATGAGCAGTTCTTC.